This T cell receptor (beta chain) was sequenced for a study of radiation and T cells in renal cell carcinoma. Regarding the study as a whole: From baseline, blood top tumor clonotypes peaked at 2 weeks post-radiation. Without pretreatment biopsies, baseline tumor clonotype presence was undetermined.

TCRdb's copy holds only in-frame clones and misses some; the assay was immunoSEQ multiplex PCR. The sample holds 120,000 to 150,000 clones; approximately 86% are singletons and the top ten take under 20%. The time point: blood 4 weeks post-SBRT, at nephrectomy. Treatment noted: 15 Gy SBRT to primary tumor, nephrectomy 4 weeks later. Nephrectomy followed 15 Gy stereotactic body radiation by 4 weeks. Serial blood draws occurred at baseline and 2 and 4 weeks post-SBRT. Points on this clone: The antigen is undetermined.

CDR1 and CDR2 (germline): LNHNV, YYDKDF (reference sequence). This CDR3 region has 16 residues. Between the trimmed V and J ends, which lost 3 bases and 0 bases, there was a span of 12 bases. Sequences were derived from blood, sampled from a patient whose treatment included radiotherapy and nephrectomy. The sequence came from a woman in her forties or fifties with renal cell carcinoma. The chain couples TRBV15 to TRBJ1-3; no firm D call. DNA for the CDR3: TGTGCCACCAGCAGCACAGACACCTACTCTGGAAACACCATATATTTT. This encodes CATSSTDTYSGNTIYF.